This T cell receptor (beta chain) derives from a study of blood T cell repertoires in COVID-19. The V gene's germline CDR1 is SGDLS and CDR2 YYNGEE. The CDR3 extends over 14 amino acids. The V and J ends lost 0 bases and 6 bases, in that order; junction bases with no gene match: 3. Profiling relied on immunoSEQ multiplex PCR, and the TCRdb table lists in-frame clones only, not all of them. The top ten clones hold under 6.5% of a sample with under 200,000 clones, 88% of them seen once. Sequenced: peripheral blood. The sequence came from a man aged 40-55 years with active or convalescent COVID-19. V and J are TRBV9 and TRBJ2-7; 10 bases align to TRBD2. The CDR3 DNA is TGTGCCAGCAGCGTAGCTAGCGGGAGACCCGAGCAGTACTTC. As protein: CASSVASGRPEQYF.